The 3 T cell receptor beta chains presented below share a single source sample, sequenced in a study of T cell repertoires in cytomegalovirus infection. TCRdb re-called the reads with MiXCR, one entry per CDR3 protein. The data contain fewer than 550,000 distinct CDR3 sequences, about 25% of them seen just once; the ten biggest clones take up over 10%. The specimen was PBMCs. The source is a human donor in good health (CMV status not recorded). Some clones in this sample may be carry-over from other donors' samples.

J is TRBJ2-1 and V is TRBV19, with D uncertain. V was cut by 7 bases and J by 0 bases, with 7 bases left in between. In germline, CDR1 is LNHDA, CDR2 SQIVND (reference sequence). The CDR3 sequence is 13 residues long. CDR3 sequence (DNA): TGTGCCAGTACCAGCGACTCCTACAATGAGCAGTTCTTC. Its translation: CASTSDSYNEQFF.

The rearrangement joins TRBV6-1 to TRBJ1-2; a possible D gene is TRBD1 (6 bases). CDR3 length equals 14 residues. V lost 5 bases to trimming and J lost 0 bases, with 10 bases between them. The germline gives CDR1 MNHNS, CDR2 SASEGT. The CDR3 region has the DNA TGTGCCAGCAGTTGGACAGAATCTAACTATGGCTACACCTTC. Amino acids: CASSWTESNYGYTF.

Concerning this clonotype: Since a much larger clone is just one base distant, this may be a read error. Given the absence of the conserved phenylalanine or tryptophan at the CDR3 end, a read error is likely. The chain uses TRBV7-2 and TRBJ1-4, with TRBD1 as a possible D gene (5 bases). The V gene lost 4 bases and the J gene lost 2 bases, with 11 bases spanning the gap. CDR3 length: 15 amino acids. Looked up from germline, CDR1 is SGHTA and CDR2 is FQGNSA. CDR3 DNA: TGTGCCAGCAGCTCCCGTTGGGGGACTAATGAAAAACTGTTTTCT. This sequence encodes CASSSRWGTNEKLFS.